This TCR beta chain is drawn from a study of T cells after yellow fever vaccination. At the level of the study: Some fractions had low cell numbers, and these were prepared with SMART-Seq v4 Ultra Low Input.

TCRdb re-derived calls from the 5' RACE reads in MiXCR, one entry per CDR3 protein. The data contain around 340,000 distinct CDR3 sequences, 8.7% of them singletons. Study outcomes and limitations: Once the booster was given, most primary-vaccination clones reappeared, at more than 95% for CD4 and more than 85% for CD8. FACS-sorted repertoires might harbor abundant contaminating clonotypes from the bulk population.

This CDR3 region has 15 residues. Germline lookup yields CDR1 SGHRS and CDR2 YFSETQ. V shed 7 bases and J shed 2 bases, with 15 bases lying between them. Note on this clonotype: Its target is not known.

The gene calls are TRBV5-1 and TRBJ2-2; TRBD1 or TRBD2 may be the D gene (6 bases each). This clonotype was obtained from a young man who received the YFV17D yellow fever vaccine. Sequences were derived from PBMCs, sampled on the day of the first yellow fever vaccination. In DNA, the CDR3 is TGCGCCAGCCGAGGGGGGCGGATTAACACCGGGGAGCTGTTTTTT. Amino acid sequence: CASRGGRINTGELFF.